This TCR beta chain derives from a study of response to subunit inactivated influenza vaccine. CDR1 is MNHEY and CDR2 is SVGEGT in the germline V gene. V was pared by 2 bases and J by 4 bases, with 5 bases of the junction left unmatched. This CDR3 spans 14 amino acids. This clonotype was recorded at least ten times. Via MiXCR, TCRdb re-called the RT-PCR reads, giving one row per CDR3 protein. In the table there are 700,000 to 900,000 distinct CDR3 sequences, roughly 20% of which are singletons. The TCR originated in a man between 50 and 59 years old who received an inactivated influenza vaccine. The chain combines TRBV6-2 or TRBV6-3 with TRBJ2-7, with 7 positions matching TRBD2. This specimen consisted of PBMCs from blood, obtained approximately 5 days after vaccination. The CDR3, as DNA: TGTGCCAGCAGTTACGCGGGAGTAGGTTACGAGCAGTACTTC. Translated, it gives CASSYAGVGYEQYF.